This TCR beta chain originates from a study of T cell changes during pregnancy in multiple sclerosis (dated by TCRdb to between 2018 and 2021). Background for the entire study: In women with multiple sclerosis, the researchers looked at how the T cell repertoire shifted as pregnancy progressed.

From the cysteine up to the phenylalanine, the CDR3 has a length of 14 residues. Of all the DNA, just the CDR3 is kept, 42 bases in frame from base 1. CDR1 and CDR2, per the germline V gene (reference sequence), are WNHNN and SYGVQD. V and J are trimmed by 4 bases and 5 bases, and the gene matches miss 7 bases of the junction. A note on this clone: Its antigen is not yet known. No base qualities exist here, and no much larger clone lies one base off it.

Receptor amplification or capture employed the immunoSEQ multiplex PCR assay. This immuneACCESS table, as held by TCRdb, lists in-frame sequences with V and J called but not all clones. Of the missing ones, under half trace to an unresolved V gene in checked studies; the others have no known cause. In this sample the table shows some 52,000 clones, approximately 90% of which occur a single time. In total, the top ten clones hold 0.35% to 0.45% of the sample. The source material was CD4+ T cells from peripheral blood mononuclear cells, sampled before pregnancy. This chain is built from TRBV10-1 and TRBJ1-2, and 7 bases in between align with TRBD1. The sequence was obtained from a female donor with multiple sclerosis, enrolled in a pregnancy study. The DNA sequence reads TGCGCCAGCAGTGGACCGGGACAGCATTATGGCTACACCTTC. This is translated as CASSGPGQHYGYTF.